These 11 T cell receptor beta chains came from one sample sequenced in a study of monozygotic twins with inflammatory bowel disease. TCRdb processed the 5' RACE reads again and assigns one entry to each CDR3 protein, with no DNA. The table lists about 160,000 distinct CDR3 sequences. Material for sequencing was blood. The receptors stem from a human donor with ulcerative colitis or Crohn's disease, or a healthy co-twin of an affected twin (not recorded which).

The chain's CDR3 is CASSHEPRGYNEQFF. V usage is TRBV5-1 and J usage is TRBJ2-1; the D call of TRBD1 rests on TCRdb alone, since no DNA is present to check it. CDR1 and CDR2 (germline): SGHRS, YFSETQ. This CDR3 has 15 residues.

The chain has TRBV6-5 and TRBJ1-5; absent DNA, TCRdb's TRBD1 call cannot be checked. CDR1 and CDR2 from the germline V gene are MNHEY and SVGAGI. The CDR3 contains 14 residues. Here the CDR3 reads CASSSLGGYQPQHF.

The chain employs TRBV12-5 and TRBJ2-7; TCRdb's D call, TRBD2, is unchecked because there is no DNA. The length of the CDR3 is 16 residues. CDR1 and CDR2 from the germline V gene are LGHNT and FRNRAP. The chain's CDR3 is CASGFSFPGLSYEQYF. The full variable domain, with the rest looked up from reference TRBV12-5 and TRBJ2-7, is DARVTQTPRHKVTEMGQEVTMRCQPILGHNTVFWYRQTMMQGLELLAYFRNRAPLDDSGMPKDRFSAEMPDATLATLKIQPSEPRDSAVYFCASGFSFPGLSYEQYFGPGTRLTVT.

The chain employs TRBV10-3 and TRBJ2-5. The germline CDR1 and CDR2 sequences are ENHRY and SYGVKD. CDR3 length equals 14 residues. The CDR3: CAISRSDGQETQYF.

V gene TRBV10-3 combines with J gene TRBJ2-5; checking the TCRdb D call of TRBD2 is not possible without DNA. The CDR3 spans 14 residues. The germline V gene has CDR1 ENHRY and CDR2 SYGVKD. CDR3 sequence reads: CAISDGQGGETQYF.

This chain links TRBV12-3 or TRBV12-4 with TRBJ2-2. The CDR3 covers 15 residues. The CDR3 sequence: CASTGGDQNTGELFF.

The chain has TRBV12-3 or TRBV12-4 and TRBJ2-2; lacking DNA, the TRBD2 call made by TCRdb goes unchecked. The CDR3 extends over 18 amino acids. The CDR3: CASSLSMTAGGSTGELFF.

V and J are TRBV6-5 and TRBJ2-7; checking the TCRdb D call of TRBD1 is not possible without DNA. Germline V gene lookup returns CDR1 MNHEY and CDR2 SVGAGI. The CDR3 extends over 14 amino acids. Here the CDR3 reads CASIFGQVVYEQYF.

The CDR3 here is CASTPAPRVEETQYF. The chain joins TRBV6-4 to TRBJ2-5; the TCRdb call, TRBD1, lacks DNA for checking. CDR3 length equals 15 residues. Germline lookup yields CDR1 MRHNA and CDR2 SNTAGT.

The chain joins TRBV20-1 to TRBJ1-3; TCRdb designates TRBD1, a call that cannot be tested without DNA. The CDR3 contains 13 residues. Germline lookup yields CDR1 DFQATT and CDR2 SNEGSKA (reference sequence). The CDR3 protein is CSASTGSGNTIYF.

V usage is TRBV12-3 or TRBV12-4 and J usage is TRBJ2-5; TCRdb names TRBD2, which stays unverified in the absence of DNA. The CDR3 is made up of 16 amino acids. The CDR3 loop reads CASSSRKGSYQETQYF.